The source of this TCR beta chain is a study of T-cell memory formation after mild COVID-19. Regarding the study as a whole: CD4/CD8 balance held among clones contracting day 15 to 85, and later expanders leaned CD4+.

Each CDR3 protein gets one entry after TCRdb re-called the 5' RACE reads with MiXCR. Of roughly 150,000 distinct CDR3 sequences listed, around 15% were seen once; the top ten hold roughly 14%. With respect to this clonotype: Its antigen is unidentified.

CDR3 length equals 13 residues. From germline, CDR1 is SGHDT and CDR2 YYEEEE. Trimming stripped 3 bases from V and 7 bases from J, with 12 bases between. This TCR came from an adult woman who had mild COVID-19 (a few samples of this study predate the infection). Cell type and time point are not known. The rearrangement joins TRBV5-6 to TRBJ2-3; weak D call: TRBD2 (5 bases). Sequencing was carried out using PBMCs or a T cell subset sorted from them (not recorded which). Written as DNA, the CDR3 is TGTGCCAGCAGCTCGAAGGGAGTGAATACGCAGTATTTT. Its protein product is CASSSKGVNTQYF. Combining the CDR3 with reference TRBV5-6 and TRBJ2-3 gives the whole variable domain DAGVTQSPTHLIKTRGQQVTLRCSPKSGHDTVSWYQQALGQGPQFIFQYYEEEERQRGNFPDRFSGHQFPNYSSELNVNALLLGDSALYLCASSSKGVNTQYFGPGTRLTVL.